A selection of T cell receptor beta chains follows, all from one sample in a study of OX40 agonist ivuxolimab in advanced cancers. The repertoire was sequenced with immunoSEQ multiplex PCR; TCRdb's copy has only in-frame clones and lacks some. The data contain about 50,000 clones, 93% of them singletons. The sequencing here drew on CD4+ or CD8+ T cells sorted from blood, taken in a trial of the OX40 agonist ivuxolimab. These receptors all come from an adult with an advanced solid tumor such as melanoma, head and neck, liver or kidney cancer. CDR3s include the opening cysteine and the closing phenylalanine or tryptophan. The order of the fields is D gene, J gene, CDR3 length, V gene, CDR3 protein, CDR3 DNA. D genes are given only for firm matches.

-	TRBJ2-7	14	TRBV28	CASSLEAGRDEQYF	TGTGCCAGCAGTTTAGAGGCGGGTCGGGACGAGCAGTACTTC
-	TRBJ2-2	14	TRBV30	CAWSLASSTGELFF	TGTGCCTGGAGCCTGGCTAGTAGTACCGGGGAGCTGTTTTTT
TRBD2	TRBJ2-3	15	TRBV6-1	CASRRLAGVPDTQYF	TGTGCCAGCAGAAGACTAGCGGGAGTCCCAGATACGCAGTATTTT
-	TRBJ2-7	14	TRBV27	CASSLFYSPREQYF	TGTGCCAGCAGTTTATTCTACAGCCCGCGCGAGCAGTACTTC
TRBD2	TRBJ2-1	15	TRBV6-1	CALSGSGRAVDEQFF	TGTGCCCTATCGGGAAGCGGGAGGGCGGTAGATGAGCAGTTCTTC
-	TRBJ2-2	13	TRBV13	CASSLGGTGELFF	TGTGCCAGCAGCTTAGGGGGGACCGGGGAGCTGTTTTTT
-	TRBJ1-2	11	TRBV2	CASIASYGYTF	TGTGCCAGCATCGCCTCCTATGGCTACACCTTC
-	TRBJ1-2	14	TRBV14	CASSQGGSIYGYTF	TGTGCCAGCAGCCAAGGAGGGAGTATCTATGGCTACACCTTC
-	TRBJ2-3	11	TRBV10-2	CASSQGGAQDF	TGCGCCAGCAGCCAGGGGGGGGCGCAGGATTTT
TRBD1	TRBJ1-4	16	TRBV6-6	CASSSDRGTGAEKLFF	TGTGCCAGCAGTTCCGATCGAGGGACAGGGGCCGAAAAACTGTTTTTT
TRBD2	TRBJ2-7	16	TRBV6-5	CASSSRTSGAPYEQYF	TGTGCCAGCAGTTCTCGGACTAGCGGGGCCCCCTACGAGCAGTACTTC
-	TRBJ2-2	16	TRBV4-1	CASSQQGPANTGELFF	TGCGCCAGCAGCCAGCAGGGGCCCGCGAACACCGGGGAGCTGTTTTTT
-	TRBJ1-2	15	TRBV19	CASSIPDRHRYGYTF	TGTGCCAGTAGTATACCCGATAGACACCGCTATGGCTACACCTTC
-	TRBJ1-1	14	TRBV6-5	CASSSQTGGTEAFF	TGTGCCAGCAGCAGCCAGACAGGCGGCACTGAAGCTTTCTTT
-	TRBJ2-1	14	TRBV9	CASSARDNFNEQFF	TGTGCCAGCAGCGCCCGGGACAACTTTAATGAGCAGTTCTTC
-	TRBJ2-7	16	TRBV25-1	CASSELWTRATYEQYF	TGTGCCAGCAGTGAATTGTGGACGAGGGCCACCTACGAGCAGTACTTC
-	TRBJ1-2	12	TRBV6-5	CASSPGIYGYTF	TGTGCCAGCAGCCCCGGGATCTATGGCTACACCTTC
-	TRBJ2-5	13	TRBV28	CASSFRGLETQYF	TGTGCCAGCAGTTTTAGGGGTTTGGAGACCCAGTACTTC
-	TRBJ2-6	17	TRBV15	CATSRVLVLSGANVLTF	TGTGCCACCAGCAGAGTCTTGGTCCTCTCTGGGGCCAACGTCCTGACTTTC
-	TRBJ2-7	14	TRBV14	CASSQVDGSYEQYF	TGTGCCAGCAGCCAAGTAGATGGCTCCTACGAGCAGTACTTC